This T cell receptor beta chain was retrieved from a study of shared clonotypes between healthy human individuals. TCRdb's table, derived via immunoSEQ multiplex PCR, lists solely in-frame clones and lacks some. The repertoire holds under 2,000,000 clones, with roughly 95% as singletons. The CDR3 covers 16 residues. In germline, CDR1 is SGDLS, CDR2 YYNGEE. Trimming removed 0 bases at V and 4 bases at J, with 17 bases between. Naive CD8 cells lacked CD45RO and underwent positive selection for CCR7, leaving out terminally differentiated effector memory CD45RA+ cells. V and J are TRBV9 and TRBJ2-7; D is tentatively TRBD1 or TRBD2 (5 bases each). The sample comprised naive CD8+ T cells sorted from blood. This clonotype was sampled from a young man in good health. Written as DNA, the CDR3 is TGTGCCAGCAGCGTAGGGTCCGGGGCGATAGGGTACGAGCAGTACTTC. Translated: CASSVGSGAIGYEQYF.